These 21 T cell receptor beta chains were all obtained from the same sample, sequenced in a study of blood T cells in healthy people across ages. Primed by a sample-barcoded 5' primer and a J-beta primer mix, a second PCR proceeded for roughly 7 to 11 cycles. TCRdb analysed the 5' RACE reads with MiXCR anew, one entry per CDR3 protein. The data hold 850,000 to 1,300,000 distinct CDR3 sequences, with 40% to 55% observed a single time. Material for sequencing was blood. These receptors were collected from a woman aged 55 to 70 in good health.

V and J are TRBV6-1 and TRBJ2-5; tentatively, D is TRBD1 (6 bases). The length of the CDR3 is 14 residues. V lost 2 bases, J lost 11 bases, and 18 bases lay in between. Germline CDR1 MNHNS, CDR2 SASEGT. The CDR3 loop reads CASSESLRDNEQYF. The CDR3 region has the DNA TGTGCCAGCAGTGAATCTCTTAGGGACAATGAGCAGTACTTC.

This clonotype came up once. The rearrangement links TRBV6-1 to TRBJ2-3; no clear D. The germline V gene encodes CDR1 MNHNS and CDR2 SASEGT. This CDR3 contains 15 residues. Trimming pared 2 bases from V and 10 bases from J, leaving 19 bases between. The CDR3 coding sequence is TGTGCCAGCAGTGAAAGTAGTGGCGCATGGTTGTCGCAGTATTTT. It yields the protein CASSESSGAWLSQYF.

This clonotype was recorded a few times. The CDR3 DNA follows: TGTGCTAGTGGTCCCGCCGGCGGCTCCTACGAGCAGTACTTC. This codes for CASGPAGGSYEQYF. The chain employs TRBV12-5 and TRBJ2-7; D uncertain. This CDR3 comprises 14 residues. V was clipped by 5 bases and J by 0 bases, with 11 bases between them. Germline CDR1 is LGHNT and CDR2 is FRNRAP.

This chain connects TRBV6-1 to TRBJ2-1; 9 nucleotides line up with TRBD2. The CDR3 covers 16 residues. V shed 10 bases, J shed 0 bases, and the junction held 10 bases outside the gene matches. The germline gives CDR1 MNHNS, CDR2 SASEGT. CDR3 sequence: CATGGASGISYNEQFF. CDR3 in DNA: TGTGCCACCGGGGGGGCTAGCGGGATCTCCTACAATGAGCAGTTCTTC.

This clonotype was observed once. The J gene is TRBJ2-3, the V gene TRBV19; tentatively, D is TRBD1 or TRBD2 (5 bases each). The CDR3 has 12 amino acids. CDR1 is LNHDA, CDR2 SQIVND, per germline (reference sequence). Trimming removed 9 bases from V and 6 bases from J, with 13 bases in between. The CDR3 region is CASRGVLDTQYF. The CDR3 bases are TGTGCCAGCAGAGGGGTGTTGGATACGCAGTATTTT. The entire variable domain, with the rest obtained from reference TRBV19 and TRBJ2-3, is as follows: DGGITQSPKYLFRKEGQNVTLSCEQNLNHDAMYWYRQDPGQGLRLIYYSQIVNDFQKGDIAEGYSVSREKKESFPLTVTSAQKNPTAFYLCASRGVLDTQYFGPGTRLTVL.

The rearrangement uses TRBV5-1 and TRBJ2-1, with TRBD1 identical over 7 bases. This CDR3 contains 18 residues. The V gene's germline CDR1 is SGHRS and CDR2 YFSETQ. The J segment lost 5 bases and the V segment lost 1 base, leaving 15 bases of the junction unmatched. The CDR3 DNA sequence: TGCGCCAGCAGCTTGTCATCGAGGGACAGTGAGGGGGACAATGAGCAGTTCTTC. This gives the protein CASSLSSRDSEGDNEQFF. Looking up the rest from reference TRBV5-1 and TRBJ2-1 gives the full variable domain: KAGVTQTPRYLIKTRGQQVTLSCSPISGHRSVSWYQQTPGQGLQFLFEYFSETQRNKGNFPGRFSGRQFSNSRSEMNVSTLELGDSALYLCASSLSSRDSEGDNEQFFGPGTRLTVL.

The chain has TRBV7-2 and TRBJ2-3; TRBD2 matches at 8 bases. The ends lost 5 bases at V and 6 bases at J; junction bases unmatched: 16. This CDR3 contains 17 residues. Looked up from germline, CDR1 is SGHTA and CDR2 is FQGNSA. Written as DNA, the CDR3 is TGTGCCAGCAGCCCCCGAGTCCGTGGACTAGCTCACGATACGCAGTATTTT. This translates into CASSPRVRGLAHDTQYF.

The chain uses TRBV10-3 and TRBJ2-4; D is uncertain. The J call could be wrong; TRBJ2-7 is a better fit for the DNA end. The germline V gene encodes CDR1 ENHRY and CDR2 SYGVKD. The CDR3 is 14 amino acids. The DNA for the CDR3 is TGTGCCATCAGTGGCAGATCCCTGGACCACGAGCAGTACTTC. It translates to CAISGRSLDHEQYF.

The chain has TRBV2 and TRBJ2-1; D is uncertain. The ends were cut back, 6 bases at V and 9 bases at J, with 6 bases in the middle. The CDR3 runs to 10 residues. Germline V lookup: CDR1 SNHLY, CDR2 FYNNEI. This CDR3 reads CASRSGEQFF. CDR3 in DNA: TGTGCCAGCAGATCCGGTGAGCAGTTCTTC.

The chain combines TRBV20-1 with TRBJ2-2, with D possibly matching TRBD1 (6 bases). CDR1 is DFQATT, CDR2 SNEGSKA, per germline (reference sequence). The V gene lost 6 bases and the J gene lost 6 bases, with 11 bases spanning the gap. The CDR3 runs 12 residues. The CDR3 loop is CSANRVAGELFF. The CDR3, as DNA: TGCAGTGCCAACAGGGTGGCCGGGGAGCTGTTTTTT.

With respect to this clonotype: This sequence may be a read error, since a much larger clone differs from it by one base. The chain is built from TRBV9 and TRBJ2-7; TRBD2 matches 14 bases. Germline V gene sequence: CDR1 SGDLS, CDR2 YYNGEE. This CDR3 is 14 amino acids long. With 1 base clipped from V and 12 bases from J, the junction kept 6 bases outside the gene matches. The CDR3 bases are TGTGCCAGCAGCGTAAAAGGGACTAGCGGGAGCCGGTACTTC. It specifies CASSVKGTSGSRYF.

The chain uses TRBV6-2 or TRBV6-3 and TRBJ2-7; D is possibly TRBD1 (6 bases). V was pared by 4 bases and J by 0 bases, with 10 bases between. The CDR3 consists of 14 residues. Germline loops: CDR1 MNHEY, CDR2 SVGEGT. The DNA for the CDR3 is TGTGCCAGCAGTTCCGGACAGCACTCCTACGAGCAGTACTTC. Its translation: CASSSGQHSYEQYF.

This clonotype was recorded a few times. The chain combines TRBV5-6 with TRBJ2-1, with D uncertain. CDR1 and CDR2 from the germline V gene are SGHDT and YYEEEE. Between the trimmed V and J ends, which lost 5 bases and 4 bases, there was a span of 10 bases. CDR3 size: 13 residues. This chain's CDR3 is CASSFRRYNEQFF. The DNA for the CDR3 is TGTGCCAGCAGTTTTCGACGGTACAATGAGCAGTTCTTC.

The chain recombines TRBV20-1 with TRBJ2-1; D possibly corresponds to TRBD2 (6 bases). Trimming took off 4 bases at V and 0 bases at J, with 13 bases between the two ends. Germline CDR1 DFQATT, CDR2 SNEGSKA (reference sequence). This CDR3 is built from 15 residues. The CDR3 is CSAKTRAGSYNEQFF. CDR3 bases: TGCAGTGCTAAGACTAGAGCGGGCTCCTACAATGAGCAGTTCTTC.

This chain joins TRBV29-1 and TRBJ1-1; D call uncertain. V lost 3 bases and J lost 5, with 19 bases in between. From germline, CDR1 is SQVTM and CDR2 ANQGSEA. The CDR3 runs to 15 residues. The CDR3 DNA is TGCAGCGTTGAGTTCTCGCCGGTTGGAAGGACTGAAGCTTTCTTT. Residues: CSVEFSPVGRTEAFF.

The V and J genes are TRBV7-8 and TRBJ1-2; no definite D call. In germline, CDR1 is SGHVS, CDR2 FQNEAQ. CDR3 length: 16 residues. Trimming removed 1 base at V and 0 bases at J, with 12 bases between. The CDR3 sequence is CASSLDRADPNYGYTF. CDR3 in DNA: TGTGCCAGCAGCTTAGATAGGGCAGACCCTAACTATGGCTACACCTTC.

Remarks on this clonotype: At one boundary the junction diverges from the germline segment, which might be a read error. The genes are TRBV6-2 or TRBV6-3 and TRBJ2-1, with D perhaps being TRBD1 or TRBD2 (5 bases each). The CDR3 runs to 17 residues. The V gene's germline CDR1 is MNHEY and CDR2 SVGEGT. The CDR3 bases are TGTGCCAGCAGTTGGGGTATGTGGGGACGTTCCTACAGTGAGCAGTTCTTC. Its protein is CASSWGMWGRSYSEQFF.

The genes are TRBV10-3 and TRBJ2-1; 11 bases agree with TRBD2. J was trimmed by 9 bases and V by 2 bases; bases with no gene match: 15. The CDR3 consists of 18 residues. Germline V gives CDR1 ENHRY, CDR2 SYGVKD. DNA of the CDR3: TGTGCCATCAGTGAGCCCCTTCGTACTAGCGGGAGTTTCGGTGAGCAGTTCTTC. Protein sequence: CAISEPLRTSGSFGEQFF.

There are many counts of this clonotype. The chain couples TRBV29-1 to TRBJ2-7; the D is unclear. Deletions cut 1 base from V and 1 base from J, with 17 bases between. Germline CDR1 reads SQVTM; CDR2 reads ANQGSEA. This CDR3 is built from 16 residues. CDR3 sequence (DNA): TGCAGCGTTGAAGCCCCTGGCGTGGGCAAATCCTACGAGCAGTACTTC. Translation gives CSVEAPGVGKSYEQYF.

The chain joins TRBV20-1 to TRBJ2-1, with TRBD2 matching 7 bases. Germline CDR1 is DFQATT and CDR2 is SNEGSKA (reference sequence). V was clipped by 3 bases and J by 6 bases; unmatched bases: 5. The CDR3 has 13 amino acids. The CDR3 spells CSASGLVANEQFF. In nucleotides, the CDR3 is TGCAGTGCTAGTGGACTAGTGGCCAATGAGCAGTTCTTC.

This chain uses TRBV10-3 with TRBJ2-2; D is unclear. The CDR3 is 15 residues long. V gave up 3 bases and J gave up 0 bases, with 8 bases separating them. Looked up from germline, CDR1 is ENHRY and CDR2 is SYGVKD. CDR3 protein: CAISEGQPNTGELFF. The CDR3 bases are TGTGCCATCAGTGAAGGCCAGCCGAACACCGGGGAGCTGTTTTTT.